The 16 T cell receptor beta chains below come from one sample, sequenced in a study of blood T cell repertoires in COVID-19. Method: immunoSEQ multiplex PCR; TCRdb's copy keeps in-frame clones and lacks some. The sample yields about 39,000 clones, 70% to 90% seen once. The specimen was peripheral blood. The receptors shown here come from a man in his 60s in a cohort sampled during active COVID-19.

The V and J genes are TRBV27 and TRBJ2-6; TRBD2 matches 10 bases. V gave up 7 bases and J gave up 0 bases; unmatched junction bases: 6. Germline values: CDR1 MNHEY, CDR2 SMNVEV (reference sequence). The CDR3 consists of 17 residues. The CDR3: CASTSGRAFSGANVLTF. For the CDR3, the DNA is TGTGCCAGCACAAGCGGGAGGGCTTTCTCTGGGGCCAACGTCCTGACTTTC.

The chain carries TRBV19 and TRBJ1-1; no clear D gene. The V end was cut by 3 bases, the J end by 3 bases, with 11 bases between. The germline CDR1 and CDR2 sequences are LNHDA and SQIVND (reference sequence). This CDR3 comprises 14 residues. The CDR3 DNA reads as TGTGCCAGTAGTATTACAGCCCCCCACACTGAAGCTTTCTTT. Its protein product is CASSITAPHTEAFF.

This clone appeared once. This sample also contains other DNA sequences that code for the same CDR3. The V and J genes are TRBV28 and TRBJ1-5; D remains ambiguous. The germline gives CDR1 MDHEN, CDR2 SYDVKM. Trimming left V 5 bases short and J 0 bases short, with 2 bases between. The CDR3 spans 12 residues. Written as DNA, the CDR3 is TGTGCCAGCAGTCGTAGCAATCAGCCCCAGCATTTT. Translation: CASSRSNQPQHF. The complete variable domain, with remaining parts taken from reference TRBV28 and TRBJ1-5, reads DVKVTQSSRYLVKRTGEKVFLECVQDMDHENMFWYRQDPGLGLRLIYFSYDVKMKEKGDIPEGYSVSREKKERFSLILESASTNQTSMYLCASSRSNQPQHFGDGTRLSIL.

The chain links TRBV5-1 to TRBJ1-4; no definite D call. The V gene's germline CDR1 is SGHRS and CDR2 YFSETQ. Deletions cut 0 bases from V and 3 bases from J, with 18 bases between. There are 18 residues in the CDR3. CDR3 bases: TGCGCCAGCAGCTTGGCTCCAGGCCAAACACACGCTAATGAAAAACTGTTTTTT. It translates to CASSLAPGQTHANEKLFF. Filled out from reference TRBV5-1 and TRBJ1-4, the complete variable domain reads KAGVTQTPRYLIKTRGQQVTLSCSPISGHRSVSWYQQTPGQGLQFLFEYFSETQRNKGNFPGRFSGRQFSNSRSEMNVSTLELGDSALYLCASSLAPGQTHANEKLFFGSGTQLSVL.

The chain recombines TRBV5-6 with TRBJ1-5; D is unresolved. CDR3 length: 12 residues. Germline lookup yields CDR1 SGHDT and CDR2 YYEEEE. V dropped 2 bases and J dropped 4 bases, with 4 bases sitting between them. The CDR3 spells CASSFNNQPQHF. The DNA for the CDR3 is TGTGCCAGCAGCTTTAATAATCAGCCCCAGCATTTT.

The chain carries TRBV30 and TRBJ2-2; D perhaps matches TRBD1 (6 bases). CDR1 GTSNPN and CDR2 SVGIG come from the germline V gene (reference sequence). The CDR3 consists of 13 residues. V lost 3 bases and J 2 bases, leaving 7 bases between the germline ends. CDR3 in amino acids: CAWRDRNTGELFF. In nucleotides, the CDR3 is TGTGCCTGGAGGGACAGAAACACCGGGGAGCTGTTTTTT. Combining the CDR3 with reference TRBV30 and TRBJ2-2 gives the whole variable domain SQTIHQWPATLVQPVGSPLSLECTVEGTSNPNLYWYRQAAGRGLQLLFYSVGIGQISSEVPQNLSASRPQDRQFILSSKKLLLSDSGFYLCAWRDRNTGELFFGEGSRLTVL.

The chain joins TRBV5-4 to TRBJ2-5; D might be TRBD1 (5 bases). Germline V lookup: CDR1 SGHNT, CDR2 YYREEE (reference sequence). Trimming left V 2 bases short and J 4 bases short, with 15 bases between. The CDR3 is made up of 15 amino acids. The CDR3 here is CASSFLGAAAETQYF. In DNA, the CDR3 is TGTGCCAGCAGCTTTCTTGGGGCAGCAGCAGAGACCCAGTACTTC.

The count of this clone is one. The chain has TRBV4-1 and TRBJ2-7, with a possible D match to TRBD1 (6 bases). Germline V lookup: CDR1 MGHRA, CDR2 YSYEKL. Deletions cut 1 base from V and 1 base from J, with 17 bases between. The CDR3 runs 17 residues. The CDR3 region has the DNA TGCGCCAGCAGCCAAGGAGGCCCGGGACAAGTTTCCTACGAGCAGTACTTC. It is translated as CASSQGGPGQVSYEQYF.

The chain is built from TRBV6-1 and TRBJ1-6, with D unclear. This CDR3 is 12 amino acids long. CDR1 MNHNS and CDR2 SASEGT come from the germline V gene. Deletions cut 3 bases from V and 13 bases from J, with 10 bases between. CDR3 nucleotide sequence: TGTGCCAGCAGTGAGAGCGGCGTGCCCCTCCACTTT. It translates to CASSESGVPLHF.

This sequence joins TRBV7-9 and TRBJ2-3; TRBD1 matches at 8 bases. V dropped 2 bases and J dropped 2; count of bases not matched to a gene: 9. The CDR3 sequence is 17 residues long. Germline CDR1 is SEHNR and CDR2 is FQNEAQ (reference sequence). CDR3 DNA sequence: TGTGCCAGCAGCTTATATTCTCTGACAGGGGACACAGATACGCAGTATTTT. Its protein product is CASSLYSLTGDTDTQYF.

The chain uses TRBV30 and TRBJ2-2, with 9 positions matching TRBD2. In germline, CDR1 is GTSNPN, CDR2 SVGIG (reference sequence). CDR3 size: 17 residues. The J segment lost 1 base and the V segment lost 3 bases, leaving 9 bases of the junction unmatched. The CDR3 DNA is TGTGCCTGGAGCGTAGGCCTAGCGGGATTGAACACCGGGGAGCTGTTTTTT. As protein: CAWSVGLAGLNTGELFF. Full variable domain (missing parts from reference TRBV30 and TRBJ2-2): SQTIHQWPATLVQPVGSPLSLECTVEGTSNPNLYWYRQAAGRGLQLLFYSVGIGQISSEVPQNLSASRPQDRQFILSSKKLLLSDSGFYLCAWSVGLAGLNTGELFFGEGSRLTVL.

V gene TRBV4-1 combines with J gene TRBJ1-2; D not certain. This CDR3 has 16 amino acids. V lost 0 bases, J lost 3 bases, and 14 bases lay in between. Germline CDR1 MGHRA, CDR2 YSYEKL. In DNA form, the CDR3 reads TGCGCCAGCAGCCAAGATGGATCGAGGGCGGACTATGGCTACACCTTC. Protein: CASSQDGSRADYGYTF.

V and J are TRBV30 and TRBJ1-6; the D gene is possibly TRBD1 (5 bases). The CDR3 spans 12 residues. Germline values: CDR1 GTSNPN, CDR2 SVGIG (reference sequence). V lost 5 bases and J lost 10, with 12 bases in between. The CDR3 DNA reads as TGTGCCTGGCAAGGGGCTGGATCACCCCTCCACTTT. It yields the protein CAWQGAGSPLHF.

This clone was recorded only once. The gene calls are TRBV7-2 and TRBJ1-1; a weak D match, TRBD1 (6 bases). Germline loops: CDR1 SGHTA, CDR2 FQGNSA. V was pared by 2 bases and J by 5 bases, with 12 bases between. The length of the CDR3 is 14 residues. The CDR3, as DNA: TGTGCCAGCAGCTTACGGGGGGCGCGGACTGAAGCTTTCTTT. Amino acids: CASSLRGARTEAFF.

The V call is TRBV7-8, the J call TRBJ1-3; 8 bases match TRBD1. CDR3 length: 16 amino acids. Losses at the gene ends were 5 bases for V and 3 bases for J; bases not matched to a gene: 9. CDR1 and CDR2 from the germline V gene are SGHVS and FQNEAQ. The CDR3, as DNA: TGTGCCAGCAGCCTACGGACAGGGACAGTTGGAAACACCATATATTTT. Translated, it gives CASSLRTGTVGNTIYF.

The rearrangement joins TRBV6-1 to TRBJ2-1; 9 bases match TRBD1. CDR3 length: 19 residues. Unmatched junction bases numbered 21, after V lost 3 bases and J lost 9 bases. The V gene's germline CDR1 is MNHNS and CDR2 SASEGT. The CDR3 spells CASSELVLATGGPGGEQFF. The CDR3 nucleotides read TGTGCCAGCAGTGAGTTGGTACTTGCGACAGGGGGTCCGGGGGGTGAGCAGTTCTTC.